The T cell receptor (beta chain) under discussion was sequenced for a study of T-cell memory formation after mild COVID-19. Notes on the study in general: A subset of responding clones appeared in pre-infection memory, suggesting cross-reactive memory joined. From day 15 to 85, contracting clones were balanced between CD4 and CD8, whereas later expanders leaned toward CD4+.

Concerning this clonotype itself: The target antigen is unknown.

With constant-segment primers, 5'RACE yielded cDNA libraries of TCR alpha and TCR beta that carried sample barcodes and UMIs. MiXCR, applied by TCRdb to the 5' RACE reads, yields one record per CDR3 protein. The sample has more than 250,000 distinct CDR3 sequences; about 20% are singletons. The CDR3 extends over 16 amino acids. Trimming shortened V by 5 bases and J by 1 base, and 17 bases separated the two germline ends. The germline CDR1 and CDR2 sequences are MGHRA and YSYEKL. The sequence was obtained from a man younger than 35 who had mild COVID-19 (a few samples of this study predate the infection). Cell type and time point are not known. The chain uses TRBV4-1 and TRBJ1-1, with TRBD1 as a possible D gene (5 bases). The sample comprised PBMCs or a T cell subset sorted from them (not recorded which). CDR3: CASSRQTFPTNTEAFF. CDR3 bases: TGCGCCAGCAGCAGACAGACCTTTCCTACGAACACTGAAGCTTTCTTT.